Below, 16 T cell receptor beta chains from the same sample are listed, as sequenced in a study of blood T cell repertoires in COVID-19 (TCRdb year 2020). Receptor amplification or capture employed the immunoSEQ multiplex PCR assay. Not all clones reach the TCRdb copy of this immuneACCESS table, which keeps in-frame sequences only. Checked studies attribute under half of the gap to unresolved V genes and leave the rest unexplained. The sample has 310,000 or so clones on record, approximately 88% of them singletons. The ten biggest clones cover 8.5% to 10% of the sample. The source material was PBMCs or T cells enriched from blood (not recorded which). The receptors originated from a woman under 30 who had recovered from COVID-19.

In its sample, this clone was seen a few times. The chain uses TRBV11-2 and TRBJ2-7; 8 bases map to TRBD1. CDR3 length: 15 amino acids. Losses at the gene ends were 1 base for V and 3 bases for J; bases not matched to a gene: 5. Germline V gene lookup returns CDR1 SGHAT and CDR2 FQNNGV. The CDR3 nucleotides are TGTGCCAGCAGCTTAGTTGGGACAGGCGTCTACGAGCAGTACTTC. Encoded protein: CASSLVGTGVYEQYF. The full variable domain, its missing parts supplied by reference TRBV11-2 and TRBJ2-7, is EAGVAQSPRYKIIEKRQSVAFWCNPISGHATLYWYQQILGQGPKLLIQFQNNGVVDDSQLPKDRFSAERLKGVDSTLKIQPAKLEDSAVYLCASSLVGTGVYEQYFGPGTRLTVT.

The chain joins TRBV27 to TRBJ2-3; D gene ambiguous. CDR1 is MNHEY, CDR2 SMNVEV, per germline (reference sequence). This CDR3 region has 14 residues. V was pared by 3 bases and J by 0 bases, with 7 bases between. The CDR3 DNA follows: TGTGCCAGCAGTTTTTGGGCTAGCACAGATACGCAGTATTTT. Protein: CASSFWASTDTQYF.

The chain links TRBV18 to TRBJ2-4, with 7 bases matching TRBD2. Germline-derived CDR1 and CDR2 are KGHSH and LQKENI. V shed 3 bases and J 7 bases; nucleotides not matched to a gene: 3. The CDR3 is made up of 13 amino acids. The CDR3 here is CASSPPAGNIQYF. The CDR3 region has the DNA TGTGCCAGCTCACCTCCAGCGGGGAACATTCAGTACTTC.

The gene calls are TRBV4-2 and TRBJ2-1; 11 nucleotides agree with TRBD2. From germline, CDR1 is LGHNA and CDR2 YNFKEQ. The CDR3 length is 16 residues. J lost 6 bases, V lost 4 bases, and 8 bases had no gene match. The CDR3 DNA is TGTGCCAGCAGCCCCTTAGCGGGAGGGCGCGGCAATGAGCAGTTCTTC. Protein product: CASSPLAGGRGNEQFF.

The V and J genes are TRBV7-3 and TRBJ2-1; D might be TRBD2 (6 bases). The CDR3 spans 17 residues. Trimming took off 2 bases at V and 0 bases at J, with 14 bases between the two ends. The germline V gene has CDR1 SGHTA and CDR2 FQGTGA. The CDR3 here is CASSLGERVSSYNEQFF. CDR3 DNA: TGTGCCAGCAGCTTAGGGGAGCGGGTCAGCTCCTACAATGAGCAGTTCTTC.

The rearrangement uses TRBV7-9 and TRBJ2-1; 10 bases are a match to TRBD1. The V and J ends lost 3 bases and 0 bases, in that order; junction bases with no gene match: 5. This CDR3 has 17 residues. Germline CDR1 and CDR2: SEHNR and FQNEAQ (reference sequence). The CDR3: CASSLGTGVSSYNEQFF. The CDR3 DNA reads TGTGCCAGCAGCTTGGGGACAGGGGTGAGCTCCTACAATGAGCAGTTCTTC.

V gene TRBV30 combines with J gene TRBJ1-1, with TRBD1 matching 8 bases. The CDR3 contains 13 residues. V shed 4 bases and J 5 bases; nucleotides not matched to a gene: 6. The germline V gene has CDR1 GTSNPN and CDR2 SVGIG (reference sequence). The CDR3 DNA reads as TGTGCCTGGACCTCGGACAGGGATACTGAAGCTTTCTTT. Its translation: CAWTSDRDTEAFF.

Only one count was recorded for this clone. This rearrangement joins TRBV28 to TRBJ2-3, with TRBD2 matching 9 bases. The V segment lost 7 bases and the J segment 1 base; nucleotides outside the gene matches: 3. CDR1 and CDR2 from the germline V gene are MDHEN and SYDVKM. CDR3 length: 14 residues. The CDR3 DNA follows: TGTGCCAGCATCGGCGGGGGGGGCACAGATACGCAGTATTTT. Its protein product is CASIGGGGTDTQYF.

The gene calls are TRBV6-2 or TRBV6-3 and TRBJ2-5; no clear D gene. Germline lookup yields CDR1 MNHEY and CDR2 SVGEGT. V lost 6 bases to trimming and J lost 5 bases, with 10 bases between them. The CDR3 is 12 residues long. In DNA, the CDR3 is TGTGCCAGCAGCCCCATCCAGGAGACCCAGTACTTC. Translating gives CASSPIQETQYF.

The CDR3 reads CASRIIQGRNTEAFF. In DNA form, the CDR3 reads TGTGCCAGCAGGATTATACAGGGGAGGAACACTGAAGCTTTCTTT. V is TRBV11-2 and J is TRBJ1-1, with TRBD1 matching over 7 bases. The germline V gene has CDR1 SGHAT and CDR2 FQNNGV. The CDR3 covers 15 residues. The junction had 8 bases not matched to a gene; V was cut back by 6 bases and J by 1 base.

This chain connects TRBV7-2 to TRBJ2-7; 11 bases map to TRBD2. J was trimmed by 3 bases and V by 5 bases; bases with no gene match: 15. The CDR3 is 18 residues long. CDR1 and CDR2 (germline): SGHTA, FQGNSA. CDR3 amino acids: CASSPPGVAGGRDYEQYF. In nucleotides, the CDR3 is TGTGCCAGCAGCCCTCCTGGGGTAGCGGGAGGGAGAGACTACGAGCAGTACTTC.

The chain carries TRBV5-8 and TRBJ1-2; D may be TRBD1 (6 bases). Trimming took 9 bases from V and 5 from J, leaving 17 bases between them. Per the germline V gene, CDR1 is SGHTS and CDR2 is YDEGEE. The CDR3 is 13 amino acids. The CDR3 spells CAIDYRTVYGYTF. Here the CDR3 DNA reads TGTGCCATCGACTACCGGACAGTTTATGGCTACACCTTC.

This chain connects TRBV9 to TRBJ1-2; D not resolved. CDR1 is SGDLS and CDR2 is YYNGEE in the germline V gene. The CDR3 spans 15 residues. With 4 bases removed from V and 4 bases from J, the gap between germline ends came to 17 bases. The CDR3 protein is CASSTRGRTTYGYTF. Written as DNA, the CDR3 is TGTGCCAGCAGCACTCGGGGAAGAACTACCTATGGCTACACCTTC.

This chain uses TRBV10-3 with TRBJ1-2, with 10 bases aligning to TRBD1. This CDR3 contains 13 residues. After removal of 2 bases from V and 7 bases from J, the junction contained 1 base not matched to a gene. Germline CDR1 ENHRY, CDR2 SYGVKD. The CDR3 nucleotides are TGTGCCATCAGTGAGGGGGACAGGGGTGGCTACACCTTC. Protein sequence: CAISEGDRGGYTF.

The chain carries TRBV19 and TRBJ2-5, with TRBD2 identical over 7 bases. The CDR3 extends over 14 amino acids. The germline CDR1 and CDR2 sequences are LNHDA and SQIVND (reference sequence). V dropped 4 bases and J dropped 5; count of bases not matched to a gene: 7. CDR3 bases: TGTGCCAGTAGTAGCTCCGGGACTACCGAGACCCAGTACTTC. Its translation is CASSSSGTTETQYF. The full variable domain, with the rest looked up from reference TRBV19 and TRBJ2-5, is DGGITQSPKYLFRKEGQNVTLSCEQNLNHDAMYWYRQDPGQGLRLIYYSQIVNDFQKGDIAEGYSVSREKKESFPLTVTSAQKNPTAFYLCASSSSGTTETQYFGPGTRLLVL.

V is TRBV28 and J is TRBJ2-1; 7 nucleotides match TRBD2. The CDR3 consists of 15 residues. After removal of 2 bases from V and 5 bases from J, the junction contained 6 bases not matched to a gene. CDR1 and CDR2 (germline): MDHEN, SYDVKM. CDR3 bases: TGTGCCAGCAGTTTAGCGGCTAGCGGAGACAATGAGCAGTTCTTC. Its protein is CASSLAASGDNEQFF.